This T cell receptor (beta chain) was found in a study of graft-versus-host responses after intestinal transplantation (dated by TCRdb to the early 2020s). For context, the study as a whole: Recipients received multivisceral, liver-intestinal, or isolated intestinal transplants. Samples from a few later patients were sequenced in-house on an Illumina MiSeq with MiXCR processing rather than by the commercial service. After intestinal transplantation, graft-versus-host and host-versus-graft alloreactive T cell clones in the graft, circulation and bone marrow were tracked using bulk TCR-beta CDR3 sequencing. To identify alloreactive clones, pre-transplant mixed lymphocyte reaction products were sequenced and then compared with unstimulated pre-transplant donor and recipient T cells. A peak of at least 4% donor T cells among recipient peripheral blood mononuclear cells was the definition used for donor T cell macrochimerism. The cohort enrolled around 25 intestinal transplant recipients including one retransplant, and a few patients lacking pretransplant specimens were excluded. Anti-thymocyte globulin induction was given to all recipients, followed by maintenance tacrolimus and steroids for around three years.

Beyond this particular receptor, the publication reports: The relatively low number and heterogeneity of intestinal transplant patients limited the conclusions. Early after transplant, peak levels of circulating GvH clones were associated with declines in HvG clones. In the allografts of patients with donor T cell macrochimerism, GvH to HvG T cell clonal ratios were high. GvH clones turned up in recipient bone marrow, with some appearing earlier in ileal mucosa or blood, a pattern consistent with an intestinal mucosal origin.

The library was produced with the immunoSEQ multiplex PCR assay. In most patients, genomic DNA was isolated using the Qiagen DNeasy Blood and Tissue Kit and sent frozen to Adaptive Biotechnologies for TCR sequencing. For most patients, high-throughput TCR-beta CDR3 sequencing of genomic DNA was performed by Adaptive Biotechnologies. The authors processed their data as follows. TCR sequencing data were retrieved from Adaptive's ImmunoSEQ software for 15 to 20 patients, whereas three other patients were processed with MiXCR and VDJtools. CD4 versus CD8 sorting errors were corrected by removing sequences found in both subsets at a frequency ratio below 5:1. CDR3 nucleotide sequences shared by donor and recipient were removed because the origin of these sequences could not be assigned. To be classed as alloreactive, a clone needed at least 2-fold expansion over unstimulated cells and a minimum CFSE-low frequency of 0.002% (template counts) or 0.001% (read counts). Clones detected in sequenced pre-transplant spleen, lymph node, or MLR CFSE-low populations of the donor or recipient were defined as mappable. The cumulative frequency of alloreactive clones was calculated as a percentage of all sequences, weighted by copy number. The source is immuneACCESS, and TCRdb retained only in-frame sequences with V and J called. Part of the clones is not carried over; for the studies checked, unresolved V genes explain less than half of this, and the remainder is unexplained. V, J and clone size reflect that table, while D and trimming were determined from the DNA. The sample data list under 130,000 clones, and over 85% of these were observed just once. Around 1% of the sample belongs to the ten largest clones.

The time point tag for this specimen amounts to: cells obtained before transplantation from donor or recipient. CD3+CD4+ and CD3+CD8+ populations were FACS-sorted from unstimulated pre-transplant donor and recipient cells taken from spleen or lymph nodes. The junction carries 10 bases between V and J, which are trimmed by 7 bases and 2 bases respectively. The cysteine opens and the phenylalanine closes a CDR3 of 13 amino acids. Only CDR3 DNA is held: 39 bases, read in frame from base 1. Per the germline V gene, SGHRS is the CDR1 and YFSETQ is the CDR2. Of note for this clone: There is no known antigen for this receptor. The sample holds no much larger clone one base away, and base qualities are not on file.

Material: unstimulated CD8+ T cells sorted from spleen or lymph node cells, obtained before intestinal transplant. This clonotype was sampled from a human donor who received an intestinal transplant. The chain employs TRBV5-1 and TRBJ1-3, with a weak D call of TRBD1 (5 bases match). DNA sequence: TGCGCCAGCTGTTCAGGGACTGGAAACACCATATATTTT. Translated, this gives CASCSGTGNTIYF.